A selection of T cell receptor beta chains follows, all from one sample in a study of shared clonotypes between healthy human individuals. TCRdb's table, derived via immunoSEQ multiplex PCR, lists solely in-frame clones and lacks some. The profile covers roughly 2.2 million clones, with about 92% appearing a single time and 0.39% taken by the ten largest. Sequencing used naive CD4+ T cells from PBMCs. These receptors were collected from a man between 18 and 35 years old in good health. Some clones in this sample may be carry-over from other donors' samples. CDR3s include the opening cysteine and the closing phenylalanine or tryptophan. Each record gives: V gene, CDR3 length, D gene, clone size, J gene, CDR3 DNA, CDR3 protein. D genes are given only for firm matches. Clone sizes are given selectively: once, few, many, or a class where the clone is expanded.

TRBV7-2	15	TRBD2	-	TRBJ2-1	TGTGCCAGCAGCTTAGAAAGCGGGAGGGCCGAGGAGCAGTTCTTC	CASSLESGRAEEQFF
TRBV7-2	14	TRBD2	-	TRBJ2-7	TGTGCCAGCAGCTTAAGCGGGAGGGCCGGTGAGCAGTACTTC	CASSLSGRAGEQYF
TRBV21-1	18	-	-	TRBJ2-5	TGTGCCAGCAGCTTAGGGACTAGCGGGAGGTGTTTCGGCGAGACCCAGTACTTC	CASSLGTSGRCFGETQYF
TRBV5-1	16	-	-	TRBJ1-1	TGCGCCAGCAGCTTGGGGGCAGGGCGAATGAACACTGAAGCTTTCTTT	CASSLGAGRMNTEAFF
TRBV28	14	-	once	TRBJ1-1	TGTGCCAGCAGTTTTGGGGGGGCGAGATCTGAAGCTTTCTTT	CASSFGGARSEAFF
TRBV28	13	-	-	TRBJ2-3	TGTGCCAGCAGGAGGGGCCCCACAGATACGCAGTATTTT	CASRRGPTDTQYF
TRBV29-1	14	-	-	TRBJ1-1	TGCAGCGTTGCTTTTCAGGAGGCGGGGACTGAAGCTTTCTTT	CSVAFQEAGTEAFF
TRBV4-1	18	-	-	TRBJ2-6	TGCGCCAGCAGCCCAAATTCAGGGCCCAGCTCTGGGGCCAACGTCCTGACTTTC	CASSPNSGPSSGANVLTF
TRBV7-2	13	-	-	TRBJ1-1	TGTGCCAGCAGCCCCGGGACCGCGATTACAGCTTTCTTT	CASSPGTAITAFF
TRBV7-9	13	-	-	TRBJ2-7	TGTGCCATTTCGAGGAACAGCTCCTACGAGCAGTACTTC	CAISRNSSYEQYF
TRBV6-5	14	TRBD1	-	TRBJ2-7	TGTGCCAGCAGTACCCGGGACAGACTCTACGAGCAGTACTTC	CASSTRDRLYEQYF
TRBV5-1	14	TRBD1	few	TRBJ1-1	TGCGCCAGCAGCCCGGACAGGGGAGACACTGAAGCTTTCTTT	CASSPDRGDTEAFF
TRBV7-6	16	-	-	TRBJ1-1	TGTGCCAGCAGCCCAATCCGGGACATAGGTAACACTGAAGCTTTCTTT	CASSPIRDIGNTEAFF
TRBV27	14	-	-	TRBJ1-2	TGTGCCAGCAGTTTGGAGGGAAGTAACTATGGCTACACCTTC	CASSLEGSNYGYTF
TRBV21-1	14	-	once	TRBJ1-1	TGTGCCAGCAGCCTACAGGGAAAGAACACTGAAGCTTTCTTT	CASSLQGKNTEAFF
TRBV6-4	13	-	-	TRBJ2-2	TGTGCCAGCAGTCCTCGTCATCCCGGGGAGCTGTTTTTT	CASSPRHPGELFF
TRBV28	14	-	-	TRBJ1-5	TGTGCCAGCAGTTTAGGAGGCGCGAATCAGCCCCAGCATTTT	CASSLGGANQPQHF
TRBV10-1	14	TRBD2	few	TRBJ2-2	TGCGCCAGCAGTCGACTAGCGATTACCGGGGAGCTGTTTTTT	CASSRLAITGELFF
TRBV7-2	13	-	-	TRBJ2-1	TGTGCCAGCAGCTTAGAATCCGGGAATGAGCAGTTCTTC	CASSLESGNEQFF
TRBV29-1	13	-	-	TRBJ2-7	TGCAGCGTTCTCGGGGCAGGGTACTACGAGCAGTACTTC	CSVLGAGYYEQYF
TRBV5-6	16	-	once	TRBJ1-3	TGTGCCAGCAGCTTGCTGGGGCTGGGTTCTGGAAACACCATATATTTT	CASSLLGLGSGNTIYF
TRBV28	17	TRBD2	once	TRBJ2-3	TGTGCCAGCAGTTTACCGGGACTAGCGGGAGCGGCAGATACGCAGTATTTT	CASSLPGLAGAADTQYF
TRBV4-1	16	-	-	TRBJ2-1	TGCGCCAGCAGCCAAGCATCACGGGGTTCCTACAATGAGCAGTTCTTC	CASSQASRGSYNEQFF
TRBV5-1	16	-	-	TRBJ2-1	TGCGCCAGCAGCTCTACCGTCCCCAGCTCCTACAATGAGCAGTTCTTC	CASSSTVPSSYNEQFF
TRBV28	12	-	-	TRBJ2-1	TGTGCCAGCAGTCCGAATAGTAGTGAGCAGTTCTTC	CASSPNSSEQFF
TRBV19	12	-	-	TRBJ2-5	TGTGCCAGTAGTATAGATCGGGGGACCCAGTACTTC	CASSIDRGTQYF
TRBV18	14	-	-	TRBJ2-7	TGTGCCAGCTCACCGGTGAGCGGCGACTACGAGCAGTACTTC	CASSPVSGDYEQYF
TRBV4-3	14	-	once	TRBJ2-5	TGCGCCAGCAGCCAAGGACCAAACGGGGAGACCCAGTACTTC	CASSQGPNGETQYF
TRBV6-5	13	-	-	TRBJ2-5	TGTGCCAGCAGAATCGACAGGTCTAGGGCCCAGTACTTC	CASRIDRSRAQYF
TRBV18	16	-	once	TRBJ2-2	TGTGCCAGCTCACCTTTTGTGGCGGAAAACACCGGGGAGCTGTTTTTT	CASSPFVAENTGELFF
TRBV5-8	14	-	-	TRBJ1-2	TGTGCCAGTAGATACAGGGTGTCCCTCTATGGCTACACCTTC	CASRYRVSLYGYTF
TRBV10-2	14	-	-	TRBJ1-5	TGCGCCAGCACTGACAGTTTGATCAATCAGCCCCAGCATTTT	CASTDSLINQPQHF
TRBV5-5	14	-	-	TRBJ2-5	TGTGCCAGCGCCGGTGGAGGTCTCCTAGAGACCCAGTACTTC	CASAGGGLLETQYF
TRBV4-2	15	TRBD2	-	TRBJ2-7	TGTGCCAGCAGCCAACCCGGGACTAGCAGGGACGAGCAGTACTTC	CASSQPGTSRDEQYF
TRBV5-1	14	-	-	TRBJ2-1	TGCGCCAGCAGCGATGGGGCCGCTGGGAATGAGCAGTTCTTC	CASSDGAAGNEQFF
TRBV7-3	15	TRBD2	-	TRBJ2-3	TGTGCCAGCAGCGGCGGCGGGAGGGCCACAGATACGCAGTATTTT	CASSGGGRATDTQYF
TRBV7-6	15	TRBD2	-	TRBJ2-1	TGTGCCAGCAGCTTACGGACTAGCGGGAGCTATGAGCAGTTCTTC	CASSLRTSGSYEQFF
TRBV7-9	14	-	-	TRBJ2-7	TGTGCCAGCAGCTTAGGGGGGGAGTCCTACGAGCAGTACTTC	CASSLGGESYEQYF
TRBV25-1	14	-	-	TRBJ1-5	TGTGCCAGCAGTGAAGGTAGCGGAAATCAGCCCCAGCATTTT	CASSEGSGNQPQHF
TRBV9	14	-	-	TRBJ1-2	TGTGCCAGCAGCGGGCGGACACCTAACTATGGCTACACCTTC	CASSGRTPNYGYTF
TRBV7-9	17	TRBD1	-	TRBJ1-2	TGTGCCAGCAGCTCCCGGGACAGGGGCCTCCCTAACTATGGCTACACCTTC	CASSSRDRGLPNYGYTF
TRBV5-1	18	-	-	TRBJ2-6	TGCGCCAGCAGCTTGACGGCCCAGACTACGCGTGGGGCCAACGTCCTGACTTTC	CASSLTAQTTRGANVLTF
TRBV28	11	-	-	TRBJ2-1	TGTGCCAGCAGTTTAGGCGGTGAGCAGTTCTTC	CASSLGGEQFF
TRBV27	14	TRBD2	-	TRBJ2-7	TGTGCCAGCAGCTCGACTGGCGGGAGGGCCTCTCAGTACTTC	CASSSTGGRASQYF
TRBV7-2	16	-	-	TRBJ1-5	TGTGCCAGCAGCTTATGGTTTTCCGGGGGCAATCAGCCCCAGCATTTT	CASSLWFSGGNQPQHF
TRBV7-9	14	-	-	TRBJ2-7	TGTGCCAGCAGCCAGAGTTGGGAGTCCTACGAGCAGTACTTC	CASSQSWESYEQYF
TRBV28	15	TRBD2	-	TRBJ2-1	TGTGCCAGCAGTTTAGGCGGGGGCTCCTACAATGAGCAGTTCTTC	CASSLGGGSYNEQFF
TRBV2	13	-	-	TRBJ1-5	TGTGCCACTGAGGGGGACTTGGGTCAGCCCCAGCATTTT	CATEGDLGQPQHF
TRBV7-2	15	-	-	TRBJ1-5	TGTGCCAGCAGCTTGGTTTCCTCCAGCAATCAGCCCCAGCATTTT	CASSLVSSSNQPQHF
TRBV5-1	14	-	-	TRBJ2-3	TGCGCCAGCAGCTTGGATAGGGGCCCAGATACGCAGTATTTT	CASSLDRGPDTQYF